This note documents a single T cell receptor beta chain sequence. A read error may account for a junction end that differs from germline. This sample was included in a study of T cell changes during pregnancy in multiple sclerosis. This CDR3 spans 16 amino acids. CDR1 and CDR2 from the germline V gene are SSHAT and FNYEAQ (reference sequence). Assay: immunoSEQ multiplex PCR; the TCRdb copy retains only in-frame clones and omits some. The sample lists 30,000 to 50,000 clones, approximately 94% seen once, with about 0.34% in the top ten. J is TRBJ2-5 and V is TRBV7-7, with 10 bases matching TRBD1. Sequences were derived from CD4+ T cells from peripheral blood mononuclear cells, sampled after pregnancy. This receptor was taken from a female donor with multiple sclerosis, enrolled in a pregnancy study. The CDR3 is CASSFIRDRGTETQYF. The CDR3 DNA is TGTGCTAGCAGCTTCATCCGGGACAGGGGTACGGAGACCCAGTACTTC.